This entry concerns a single T cell receptor (beta chain). This sample was taken from a study of blood T cell repertoires in COVID-19. Per the original methods: Amplifying reference gene primers gave estimates of nucleated cell counts. Generated by immunoSEQ multiplex PCR, the TCRdb table keeps only in-frame clones and is missing some. V and J calls plus clone size are reproduced from that table; the DNA served to infer D and trimming. The sample consists of about 270,000 clones, around 90% of them appearing once. The CDR3 is 11 amino acids. The V and J ends lost 8 bases and 1 base respectively, with 5 bases between them. Germline lookup yields CDR1 MNHEY and CDR2 SVGAGI. Shortly before study entry, within 2 weeks, exposed participants had met a COVID-19 case.

Sequenced input: PBMCs or T cells enriched from blood (not recorded which). The source of this sequence is a man in his forties who had been exposed to COVID-19. The V gene is TRBV6-5, the J gene TRBJ1-2; D ambiguous. The CDR3 loop reads CASQRNYGYTF. As DNA, the CDR3 is TGTGCCAGCCAGCGTAACTATGGCTACACCTTC.